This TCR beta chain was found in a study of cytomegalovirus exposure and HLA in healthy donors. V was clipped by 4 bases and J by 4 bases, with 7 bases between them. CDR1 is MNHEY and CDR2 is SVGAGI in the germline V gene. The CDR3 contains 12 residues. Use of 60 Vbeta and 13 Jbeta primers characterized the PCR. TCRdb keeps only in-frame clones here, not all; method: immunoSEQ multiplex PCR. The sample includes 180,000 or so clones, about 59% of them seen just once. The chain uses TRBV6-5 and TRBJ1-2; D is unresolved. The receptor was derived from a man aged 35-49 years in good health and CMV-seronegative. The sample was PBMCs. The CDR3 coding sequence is TGTGCCAGCAGTTCCGACATCTATGGCTACACCTTC. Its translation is CASSSDIYGYTF.